A selection of T cell receptor beta chains follows, all from one sample in a study of T cells after yellow fever vaccination. TCRdb independently ran MiXCR on the 5' RACE reads; one entry per CDR3 protein. This table holds about 370,000 distinct CDR3 sequences, 11% found once. Sequencing was performed on PBMCs, taken on the day of the first yellow fever vaccination. These receptor sequences come from a man aged 18 to 30 who received the YFV17D yellow fever vaccine. Both conserved end residues are part of each CDR3. D genes are given only for firm matches. Size values are once, few and many counts, or a class for expanded clones, and some rows have none.

J	size	V	D	DNA	CDR3
TRBJ1-1	NA	TRBV27	NA	TGTGCCAGACCCGACAGTTTTGAAGCTTTCTTT	CARPDSFEAFF
TRBJ1-1	few	TRBV6-5	NA	TGTGCCAGCAGTTACTCGTTCACAGGGAACACTGAAGCTTTCTTT	CASSYSFTGNTEAFF
TRBJ1-3	NA	TRBV6-2/TRBV6-3	TRBD1	TGTGCCAGCAGACCCGGGACAGGTTTCCACTCCTCTGGAAACACCATATATTTT	CASRPGTGFHSSGNTIYF
TRBJ2-5	many	TRBV12-3/TRBV12-4	NA	TGTGCCAGCAGTTTACGGTTGGGCGGAAACCAAGAGACCCAGTACTTC	CASSLRLGGNQETQYF
TRBJ2-5	many	TRBV12-3/TRBV12-4	NA	TGTGCCAGCAGAACGGGGACTCTCCCCCAGTACTTC	CASRTGTLPQYF
TRBJ2-3	NA	TRBV20-1	NA	TGCAGTGCTAGCCGGGGGTCTAGCACAGATACGCAGTATTTT	CSASRGSSTDTQYF
TRBJ2-2	NA	TRBV27	NA	TGTGCCAGCAGTTATACGGAGTTAGCCGGGGAGCTGTTTTTT	CASSYTELAGELFF
TRBJ1-5	many	TRBV7-9	NA	TGTGCCAGCAGCTTTTCAGATCAGCCCCAGCATTTT	CASSFSDQPQHF
TRBJ1-1	NA	TRBV29-1	TRBD1	TGCAGCGTTGAACCGGGACAGGCAATGAACACTGAAGCTTTCTTT	CSVEPGQAMNTEAFF
TRBJ2-1	NA	TRBV4-1	TRBD2	TGCGCCAGCAGCCAATCCCTGGGGGGGACGGACCCCTACAATGAGCAGTTCTTC	CASSQSLGGTDPYNEQFF